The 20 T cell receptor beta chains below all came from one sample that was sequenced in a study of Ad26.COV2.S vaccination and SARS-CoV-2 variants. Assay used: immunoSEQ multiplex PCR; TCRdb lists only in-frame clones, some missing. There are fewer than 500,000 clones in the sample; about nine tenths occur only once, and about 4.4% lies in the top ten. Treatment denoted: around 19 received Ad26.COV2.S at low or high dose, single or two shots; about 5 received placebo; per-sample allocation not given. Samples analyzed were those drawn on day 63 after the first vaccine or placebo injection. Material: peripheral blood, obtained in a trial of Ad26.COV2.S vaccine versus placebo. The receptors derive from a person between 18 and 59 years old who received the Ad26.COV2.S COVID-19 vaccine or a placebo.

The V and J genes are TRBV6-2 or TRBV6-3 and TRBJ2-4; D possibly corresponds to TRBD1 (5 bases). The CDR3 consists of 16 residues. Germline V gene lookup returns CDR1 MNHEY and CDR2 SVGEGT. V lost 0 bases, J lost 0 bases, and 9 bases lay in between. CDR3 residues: CASSYSTELAKNIQYF. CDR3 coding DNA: TGTGCCAGCAGTTACTCGACAGAGTTAGCCAAAAACATTCAGTACTTC.

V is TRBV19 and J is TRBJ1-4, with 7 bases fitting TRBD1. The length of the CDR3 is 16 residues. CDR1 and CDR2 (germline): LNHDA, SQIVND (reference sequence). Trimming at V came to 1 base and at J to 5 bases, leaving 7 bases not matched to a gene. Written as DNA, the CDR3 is TGTGCCAGTAGTATAGGAGAGCGGACAGGAAATGAAAAACTGTTTTTT. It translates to CASSIGERTGNEKLFF. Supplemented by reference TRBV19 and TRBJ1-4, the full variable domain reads DGGITQSPKYLFRKEGQNVTLSCEQNLNHDAMYWYRQDPGQGLRLIYYSQIVNDFQKGDIAEGYSVSREKKESFPLTVTSAQKNPTAFYLCASSIGERTGNEKLFFGSGTQLSVL.

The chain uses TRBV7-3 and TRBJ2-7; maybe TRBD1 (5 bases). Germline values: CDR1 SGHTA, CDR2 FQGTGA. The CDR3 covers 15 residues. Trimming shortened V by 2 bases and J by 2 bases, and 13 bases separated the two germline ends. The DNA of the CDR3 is TGTGCCAGCAGCTTATTGGCAGGGCCTCCCTACGAGCAGTACTTC. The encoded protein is CASSLLAGPPYEQYF.

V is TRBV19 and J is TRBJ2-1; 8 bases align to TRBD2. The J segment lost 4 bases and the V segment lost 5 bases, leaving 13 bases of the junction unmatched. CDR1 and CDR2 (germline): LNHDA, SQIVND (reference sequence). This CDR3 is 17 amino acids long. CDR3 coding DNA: TGTGCCAGTAGTTTTCGGGGCGTAGCGGGACTGTACAATGAGCAGTTCTTC. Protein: CASSFRGVAGLYNEQFF.

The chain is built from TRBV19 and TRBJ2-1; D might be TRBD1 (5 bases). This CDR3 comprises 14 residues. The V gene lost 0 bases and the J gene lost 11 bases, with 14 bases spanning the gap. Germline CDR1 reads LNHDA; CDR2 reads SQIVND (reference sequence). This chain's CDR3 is CASSIEGIKGKQFF. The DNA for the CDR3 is TGTGCCAGTAGTATAGAGGGGATAAAGGGGAAGCAGTTCTTC.

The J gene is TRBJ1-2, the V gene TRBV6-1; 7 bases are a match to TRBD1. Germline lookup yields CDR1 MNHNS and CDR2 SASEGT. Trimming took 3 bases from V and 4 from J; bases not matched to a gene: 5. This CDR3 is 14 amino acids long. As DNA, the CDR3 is TGTGCCAGCAGTGATCAGGGACAGTCCTATGGCTACACCTTC. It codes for CASSDQGQSYGYTF.

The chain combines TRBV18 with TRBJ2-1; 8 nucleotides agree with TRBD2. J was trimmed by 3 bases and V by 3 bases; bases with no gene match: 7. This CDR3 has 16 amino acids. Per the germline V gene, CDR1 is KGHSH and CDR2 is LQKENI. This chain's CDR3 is CASSPPAGGIYNEQFF. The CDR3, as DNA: TGTGCCAGCTCACCCCCCGCGGGAGGTATCTACAATGAGCAGTTCTTC.

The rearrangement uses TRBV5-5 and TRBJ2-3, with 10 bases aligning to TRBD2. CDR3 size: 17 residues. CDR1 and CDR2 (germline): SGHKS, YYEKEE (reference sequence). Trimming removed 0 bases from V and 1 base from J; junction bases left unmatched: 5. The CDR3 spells CASSLVLAGAGTDTQYF. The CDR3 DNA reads TGTGCCAGCAGCTTGGTCCTAGCGGGAGCCGGCACAGATACGCAGTATTTT.

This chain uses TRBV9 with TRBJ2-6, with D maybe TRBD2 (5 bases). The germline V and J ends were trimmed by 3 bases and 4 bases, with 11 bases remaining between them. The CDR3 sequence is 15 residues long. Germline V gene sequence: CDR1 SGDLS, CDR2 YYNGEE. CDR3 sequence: CASSAVGVGANVLTF. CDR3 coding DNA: TGTGCCAGCAGCGCAGTGGGAGTGGGGGCCAACGTCCTGACTTTC.

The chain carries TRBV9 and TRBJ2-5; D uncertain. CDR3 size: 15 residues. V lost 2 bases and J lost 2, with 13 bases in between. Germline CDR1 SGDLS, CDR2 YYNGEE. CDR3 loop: CASSVYGDAQETQYF. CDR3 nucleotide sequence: TGTGCCAGCAGCGTCTACGGCGATGCGCAAGAGACCCAGTACTTC.

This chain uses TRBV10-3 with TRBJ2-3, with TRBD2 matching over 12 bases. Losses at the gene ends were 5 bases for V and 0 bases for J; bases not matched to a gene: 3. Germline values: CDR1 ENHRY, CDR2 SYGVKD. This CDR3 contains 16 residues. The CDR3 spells CAISRLAGASTDTQYF. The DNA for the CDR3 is TGTGCCATCAGTAGACTAGCGGGGGCGAGCACAGATACGCAGTATTTT.

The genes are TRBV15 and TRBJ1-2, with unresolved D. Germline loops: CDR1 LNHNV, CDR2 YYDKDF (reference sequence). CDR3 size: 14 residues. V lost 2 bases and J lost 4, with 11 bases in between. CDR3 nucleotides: TGTGCCACCAGCAGACCTGGCGGGGTCTATGGCTACACCTTC. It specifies CATSRPGGVYGYTF. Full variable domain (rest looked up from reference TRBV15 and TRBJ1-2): DAMVIQNPRYQVTQFGKPVTLSCSQTLNHNVMYWYQQKSSQAPKLLFHYYDKDFNNEADTPDNFQSRRPNTSFCFLDIRSPGLGDTAMYLCATSRPGGVYGYTFGSGTRLTVV.

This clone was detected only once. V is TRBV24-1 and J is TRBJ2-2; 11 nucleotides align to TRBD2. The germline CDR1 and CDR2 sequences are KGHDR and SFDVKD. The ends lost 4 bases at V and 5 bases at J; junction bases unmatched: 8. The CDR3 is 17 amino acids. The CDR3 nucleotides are TGTGCCACCAGTGACCGTAGCGGGAGGGGGGAGACCGGGGAGCTGTTTTTT. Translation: CATSDRSGRGETGELFF.

This chain's CDR3 is CASSQLGGGAGATNEKLFF. CDR3 nucleotide sequence: TGTGCCAGCAGCCAACTCGGGGGGGGCGCCGGGGCAACTAATGAAAAACTGTTTTTT. The rearrangement links TRBV4-2 to TRBJ1-4; D is possibly TRBD1 (6 bases). Germline V lookup: CDR1 LGHNA, CDR2 YNFKEQ. The CDR3 is 19 amino acids. With 2 bases removed from V and 0 bases from J, the gap between germline ends came to 19 bases.

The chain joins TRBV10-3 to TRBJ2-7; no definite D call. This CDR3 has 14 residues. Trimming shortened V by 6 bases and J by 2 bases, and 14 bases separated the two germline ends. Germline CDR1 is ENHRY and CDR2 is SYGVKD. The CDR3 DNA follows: TGTGCCATCAGAGACGGAGTAGGAACCTACGAGCAGTACTTC. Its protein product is CAIRDGVGTYEQYF.

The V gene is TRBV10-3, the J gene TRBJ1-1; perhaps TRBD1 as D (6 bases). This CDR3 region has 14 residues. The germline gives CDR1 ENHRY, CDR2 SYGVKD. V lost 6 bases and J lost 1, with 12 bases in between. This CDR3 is CAIRTDSANTEAFF. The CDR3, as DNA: TGTGCCATCAGGACGGACAGCGCGAACACTGAAGCTTTCTTT.

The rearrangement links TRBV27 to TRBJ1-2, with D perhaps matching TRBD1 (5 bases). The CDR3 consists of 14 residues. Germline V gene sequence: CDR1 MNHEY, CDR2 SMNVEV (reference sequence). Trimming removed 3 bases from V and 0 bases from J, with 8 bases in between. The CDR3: CASSFGGANYGYTF. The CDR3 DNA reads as TGTGCCAGCAGTTTTGGGGGAGCTAACTATGGCTACACCTTC.

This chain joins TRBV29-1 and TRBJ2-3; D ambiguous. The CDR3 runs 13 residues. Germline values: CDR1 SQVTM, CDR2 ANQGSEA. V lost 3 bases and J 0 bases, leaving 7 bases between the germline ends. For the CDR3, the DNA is TGCAGCGTTGAGGGCGGCAGCACAGATACGCAGTATTTT. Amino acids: CSVEGGSTDTQYF.

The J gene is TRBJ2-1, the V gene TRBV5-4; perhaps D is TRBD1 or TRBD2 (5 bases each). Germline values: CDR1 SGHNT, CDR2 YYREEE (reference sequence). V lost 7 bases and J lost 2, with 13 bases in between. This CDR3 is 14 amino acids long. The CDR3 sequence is CASESRGAYNEQFF. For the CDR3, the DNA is TGTGCCAGCGAATCGAGGGGAGCCTACAATGAGCAGTTCTTC.

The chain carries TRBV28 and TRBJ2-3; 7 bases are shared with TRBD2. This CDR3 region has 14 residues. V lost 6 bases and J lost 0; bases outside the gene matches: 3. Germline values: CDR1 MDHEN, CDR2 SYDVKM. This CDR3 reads CASRDSGSTDTQYF. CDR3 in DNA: TGTGCCAGCAGGGATAGCGGGAGCACAGATACGCAGTATTTT.